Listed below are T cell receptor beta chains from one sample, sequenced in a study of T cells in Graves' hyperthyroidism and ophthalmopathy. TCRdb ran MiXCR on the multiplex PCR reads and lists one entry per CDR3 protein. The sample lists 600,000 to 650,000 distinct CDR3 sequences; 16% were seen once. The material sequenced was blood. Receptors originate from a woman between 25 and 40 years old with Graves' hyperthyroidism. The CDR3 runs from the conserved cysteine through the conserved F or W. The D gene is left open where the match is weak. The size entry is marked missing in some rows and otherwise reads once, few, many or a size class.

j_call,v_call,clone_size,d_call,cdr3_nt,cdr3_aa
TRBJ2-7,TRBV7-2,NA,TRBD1,TGTGCCACCCTTGACAGGGAAACCTACGAGCAGTACTTC,CATLDRETYEQYF
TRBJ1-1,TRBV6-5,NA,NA,TGTGCCAGCAGTTACTTGGGTTCGGGAAACACTGAAGCTTTCTTT,CASSYLGSGNTEAFF
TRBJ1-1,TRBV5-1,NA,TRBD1,TGCGCCAGCAGCACTGGACAGGGATACGCTTTCTTT,CASSTGQGYAFF
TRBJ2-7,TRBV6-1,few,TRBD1,TGTGCCAGCAGTGAAGTTAGGACAGGGAACTCCTACGAGCAGTACTTC,CASSEVRTGNSYEQYF
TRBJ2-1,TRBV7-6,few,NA,TGTGCCAGCAGCCCGGGATTGGCAAAGGGAATTGGCAATGAGCAGTTCTTC,CASSPGLAKGIGNEQFF
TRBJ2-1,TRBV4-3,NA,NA,TGCGCCAGCAGCAAGAGGGGTTCTGGAGTCTCAGATGAGCAGTTCTTC,CASSKRGSGVSDEQFF
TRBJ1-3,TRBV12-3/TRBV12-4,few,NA,TGTGCCAGCAGTTTGTTCGGGGGAGGGAATCCTGGAAACACCATATATTTT,CASSLFGGGNPGNTIYF
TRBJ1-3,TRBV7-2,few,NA,TGTGCCAGCAGCTTAGCAGGCGCAGGAGGCCGAAACACCATATATTTT,CASSLAGAGGRNTIYF
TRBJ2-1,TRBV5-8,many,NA,TGTGCCAGCAGCCTTAGTACAGGGATCTGGAATGAGCAGTTCTTC,CASSLSTGIWNEQFF
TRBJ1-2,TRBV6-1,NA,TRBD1,TGTGCCAGCAGGGACAGGGATGACTACACCTTC,CASRDRDDYTF
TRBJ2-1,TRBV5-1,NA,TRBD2,TGCGCCAGCAGCCCCCCGGGACTAGGCCCTTACAATGAGCAGTTCTTC,CASSPPGLGPYNEQFF
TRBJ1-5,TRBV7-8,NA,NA,TGTGCCAGCAGCTCCGGATCGGACCAGCATTTT,CASSSGSDQHF
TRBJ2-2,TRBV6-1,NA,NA,TGTGCCAGCAGTAGGGACCCTCTTAGCCGGGAGCTGTTTTTT,CASSRDPLSRELFF
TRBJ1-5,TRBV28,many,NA,TGTGCCAGCAGTGGTCTCAGCAATCAGCCCCAGCATTTT,CASSGLSNQPQHF
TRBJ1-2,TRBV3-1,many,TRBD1,TGTGCCAGCAGCCAAGTGGACAGGGGGATGGATGGCTACACCTTC,CASSQVDRGMDGYTF
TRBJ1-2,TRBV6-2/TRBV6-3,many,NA,TGTGCCAGCCGATTGGGCAGTTCCTCCTATGGCTACACCTTC,CASRLGSSSYGYTF
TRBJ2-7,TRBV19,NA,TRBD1,TGTGCCAGTAGTATTGGGGACAGGTGGAACCACGAGCAGTACTTC,CASSIGDRWNHEQYF
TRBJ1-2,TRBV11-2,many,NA,TGTGCCAGCAGCTTAGTAGTATATGGGGCAGGGGATCCCTATGGCTACACCTTC,CASSLVVYGAGDPYGYTF
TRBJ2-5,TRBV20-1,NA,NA,TGCAGTGCTCCCGGGGTAGGGGTGACCCAGTACTTC,CSAPGVGVTQYF
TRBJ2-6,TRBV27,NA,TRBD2,TGTGCCAGCAAGGGGTTCGGGACTAGCGTGTTTGGGGCCAACGTCCTGACTTTC,CASKGFGTSVFGANVLTF
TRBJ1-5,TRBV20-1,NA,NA,TGCAGTGGTTGGGATCAGCCCCAGCATTTT,CSGWDQPQHF
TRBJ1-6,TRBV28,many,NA,TGTGCCAGCAGGGCTACCGGGACTATGAATTCACCCCTCCACTTT,CASRATGTMNSPLHF
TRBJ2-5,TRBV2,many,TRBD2,TGTGCCAGCACCCTAGCGGGAGATCTGCAAGAGACCCAGTACTTC,CASTLAGDLQETQYF
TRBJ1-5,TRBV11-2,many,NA,TGTGCCAGCAGCTTCTCCGGGGCCAGCAATCAGCCCCAGCATTTT,CASSFSGASNQPQHF
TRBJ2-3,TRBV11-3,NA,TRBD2,TGTGCCAGCAGCTTAGACGGCGGGAGTTCAGATACGCAGTATTTT,CASSLDGGSSDTQYF
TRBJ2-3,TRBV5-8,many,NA,TGTGCCAGCAGATGGCTACGGCCAGATACGCAGTATTTT,CASRWLRPDTQYF
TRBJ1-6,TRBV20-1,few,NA,TGCAGTGCTAGTGACCAGAGAAATTCACCCCTCCACTTT,CSASDQRNSPLHF
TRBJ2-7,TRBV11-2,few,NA,TGTGCCAGCAGCCCGCCGAGACAGACCTACGAGCAGTACTTC,CASSPPRQTYEQYF
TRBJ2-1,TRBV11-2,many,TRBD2,TGTGCCAGCAGCTTAAATAGCGGGGGAGGTCCTATCTCCTACAATGAGCAGTTCTTC,CASSLNSGGGPISYNEQFF
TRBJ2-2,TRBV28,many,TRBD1,TGTGCCAGCAGTTCCCGACAGGGTTGGTCCGGGGAGCTGTTTTTT,CASSSRQGWSGELFF
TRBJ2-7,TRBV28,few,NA,TGTGCCAGCAGTCCCCGGACGGACTCCTACGAGCAGTACTTC,CASSPRTDSYEQYF
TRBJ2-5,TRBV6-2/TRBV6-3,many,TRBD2,TGTGCCAGCAGCTCCCAGGGACTAGCGGGAAGAGAGACCCAGTACTTC,CASSSQGLAGRETQYF
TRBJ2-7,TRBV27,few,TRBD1,TGTGCCAGCAGTCCTCGAGGGACAGGGACCTACGAGCAGTACTTC,CASSPRGTGTYEQYF
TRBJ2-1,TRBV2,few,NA,TGTGCCAGCAGTGAGGGTGCTAACAATGAGCAGTTCTTC,CASSEGANNEQFF
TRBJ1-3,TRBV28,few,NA,TGTGCCAGCAGTTACAGGGCAGAGGGAAACACCATATATTTT,CASSYRAEGNTIYF
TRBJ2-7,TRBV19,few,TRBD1,TGTGCCAGTAGCCCCCGGGACAGGTGGCACGAGCAGTACTTC,CASSPRDRWHEQYF
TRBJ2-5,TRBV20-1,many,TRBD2,TGCAGTGCCTTGGGCGGGGGGCGGGCCCAAGAGACCCAGTACTTC,CSALGGGRAQETQYF
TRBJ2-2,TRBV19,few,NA,TGTGCCAGTTCAGTCGAGGGGGAGACCGGGGAGCTGTTTTTT,CASSVEGETGELFF
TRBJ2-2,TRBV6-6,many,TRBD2,TGTGCCAGCAGTTACGGGCCTAGCGGGAGGGTACGAACCGGGGAGCTGTTTTTT,CASSYGPSGRVRTGELFF
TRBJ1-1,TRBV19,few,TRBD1,TGTGCCAGTAAGATTGAGGGGGCGAGCACTGAAGCTTTCTTT,CASKIEGASTEAFF
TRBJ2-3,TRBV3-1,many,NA,TGTGCCAGCAGCCAAGTGGACAGAACGGATACGCAGTATTTT,CASSQVDRTDTQYF
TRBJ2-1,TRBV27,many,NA,TGTGCCAGCAGTCCGAGACCCCCCTATACTTCAAATGAGCAGTTCTTC,CASSPRPPYTSNEQFF
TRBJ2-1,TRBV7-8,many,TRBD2,TGTGCCAGCAGCCAACTAGCGGGAGGTGTCAATGAGCAGTTCTTC,CASSQLAGGVNEQFF
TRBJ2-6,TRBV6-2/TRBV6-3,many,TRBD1,TGTGCCAGCAGTTACCTTGGGGACAGACTTTCTGGGGCCAACGTCCTGACTTTC,CASSYLGDRLSGANVLTF
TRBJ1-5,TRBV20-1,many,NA,TGCAGTGCTAGAGATGTGACGGGGCACAATCAGCCCCAGCATTTT,CSARDVTGHNQPQHF
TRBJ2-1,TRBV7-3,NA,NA,TGTGCCAGCAGCTATAAAGGGGGAGCCTACAATGAGCAGTTCTTC,CASSYKGGAYNEQFF
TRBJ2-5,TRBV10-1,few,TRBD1,TGCGCCAGCAGTGCGACCGGGACAGGGGTTCAAGAGACCCAGTACTTC,CASSATGTGVQETQYF
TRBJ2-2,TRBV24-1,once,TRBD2,TGTGCCACCAGTACGCTAGCGGGAGATTTTGAAGACACCGGGGAGCTGTTTTTT,CATSTLAGDFEDTGELFF
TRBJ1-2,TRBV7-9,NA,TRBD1,TGTGCCAGCAGTCCGACAGGGACCCATGGCTACACCTTC,CASSPTGTHGYTF
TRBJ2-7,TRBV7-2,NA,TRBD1,TGTGCCAGCAGCACCCACTCCGGGACAGTATACTACGAGCAGTACTTC,CASSTHSGTVYYEQYF
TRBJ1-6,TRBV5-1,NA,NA,TGCGCCAGCAGCTTGGCGGGACAAGGCGGACCCCTCCACTTT,CASSLAGQGGPLHF